A selection of T cell receptor beta chains follows, all from one sample in a study of T cell changes during pregnancy in multiple sclerosis. Some clones are missing from TCRdb's copy, which holds only in-frame ones; the method was immunoSEQ multiplex PCR. The sample contains 90,000 or so clones, roughly nine tenths of which appear only once. The sequences come from peripheral blood, collected in the first trimester of pregnancy. The source of these receptors is a female donor with multiple sclerosis, enrolled in a pregnancy study. CDR3s include the opening cysteine and the closing phenylalanine or tryptophan. A D gene is named only where the DNA matches it firmly. The size entry is marked missing in some rows and otherwise reads once, few, many or a size class.

CDR3 length,V gene,clone size,D gene,J gene,CDR3 protein,CDR3 DNA
12,TRBV2,-,-,TRBJ2-3,CASLSPGDTQYF,TGTGCCAGCCTTTCGCCAGGGGATACGCAGTATTTT
17,TRBV5-4,-,TRBD2,TRBJ2-2,CASSSPGLATNTGELFF,TGTGCCAGCAGCTCCCCCGGACTAGCGACAAACACCGGGGAGCTGTTTTTT
16,TRBV2,-,TRBD2,TRBJ2-5,CAIRTSGRRKGETQYF,TGTGCCATCCGGACTAGCGGGAGGAGGAAGGGAGAGACCCAGTACTTC
14,TRBV6-6,-,TRBD1,TRBJ1-3,CASSQQGAGNTIYF,TGTGCCAGCAGCCAACAGGGGGCTGGAAACACCATATATTTT
14,TRBV9,-,TRBD1,TRBJ1-4,CASSDTGASEKLFF,TGTGCCAGCAGCGACACAGGGGCGTCAGAAAAACTGTTTTTT
14,TRBV27,-,-,TRBJ1-1,CASREGYRNTEAFF,TGTGCCAGCAGGGAGGGGTACAGGAACACTGAAGCTTTCTTT
13,TRBV4-3,-,TRBD1,TRBJ2-1,CASSQLTGYEQFF,TGCGCCAGCAGCCAATTGACAGGGTATGAGCAGTTCTTC
15,TRBV2,-,TRBD1,TRBJ2-7,CASQISGTGKHEQYF,TGTGCCAGTCAGATATCCGGGACAGGGAAACACGAGCAGTACTTC
15,TRBV5-1,-,-,TRBJ2-5,CASSLDGRTQETQYF,TGCGCCAGCAGCTTGGATGGGCGGACTCAAGAGACCCAGTACTTC
13,TRBV30,-,TRBD1,TRBJ1-2,CAWSAGTGSGYTF,TGTGCCTGGAGTGCCGGGACAGGGAGCGGCTACACCTTC
16,TRBV30,-,TRBD2,TRBJ2-7,CAWSDKGTSGIYEQYF,TGTGCCTGGAGCGACAAAGGGACTAGCGGCATTTACGAGCAGTACTTC
12,TRBV30,-,-,TRBJ1-4,CAWSGPGEKLFF,TGTGCCTGGAGTGGCCCAGGAGAAAAACTGTTTTTT
15,TRBV6-5,once,TRBD1,TRBJ1-1,CASRKIDRVSTEAFF,TGTGCCAGCAGAAAAATTGACAGGGTTTCCACTGAAGCTTTCTTT
16,TRBV4-3,few,TRBD1,TRBJ1-5,CASSQVAGQGNQPQHF,TGCGCCAGCAGCCAAGTGGCGGGACAGGGTAATCAGCCCCAGCATTTT
15,TRBV4-1,-,-,TRBJ1-2,CASSQTGKIHYGYTF,TGCGCCAGCAGCCAAACAGGGAAGATCCACTATGGCTACACCTTC
13,TRBV6-5,-,-,TRBJ2-1,CASSYTSRDEQFF,TGTGCCAGCAGTTATACTAGTCGGGATGAGCAGTTCTTC
14,TRBV11-2,-,TRBD1,TRBJ1-3,CASSLDRVPYTIYF,TGTGCCAGCAGCCTTGACAGGGTCCCTTACACCATATATTTT
14,TRBV7-9,-,TRBD2,TRBJ2-7,CASSLALAGYEQYF,TGTGCCAGCAGCTTAGCGTTAGCGGGGTACGAGCAGTACTTC
15,TRBV19,-,-,TRBJ2-1,CASSMMGGSVGEQFF,TGTGCCAGTAGTATGATGGGGGGTAGTGTGGGTGAGCAGTTCTTC
11,TRBV11-2,-,-,TRBJ1-1,CASRSLSLAFF,TGTGCCAGCAGGTCATTGAGCCTTGCTTTCTTT
13,TRBV2,few,-,TRBJ2-7,CASSVAYSYEQYF,TGTGCCAGCAGTGTAGCCTACTCCTACGAGCAGTACTTC
15,TRBV6-5,-,TRBD2,TRBJ2-7,CASSKLAGVGYEQYF,TGTGCCAGCAGTAAACTAGCGGGAGTTGGCTACGAGCAGTACTTC
16,TRBV10-2,medium-sized,-,TRBJ2-4,CASSDWAGLAKNIQYF,TGCGCCAGCAGTGACTGGGCGGGCCTAGCCAAAAACATTCAGTACTTC